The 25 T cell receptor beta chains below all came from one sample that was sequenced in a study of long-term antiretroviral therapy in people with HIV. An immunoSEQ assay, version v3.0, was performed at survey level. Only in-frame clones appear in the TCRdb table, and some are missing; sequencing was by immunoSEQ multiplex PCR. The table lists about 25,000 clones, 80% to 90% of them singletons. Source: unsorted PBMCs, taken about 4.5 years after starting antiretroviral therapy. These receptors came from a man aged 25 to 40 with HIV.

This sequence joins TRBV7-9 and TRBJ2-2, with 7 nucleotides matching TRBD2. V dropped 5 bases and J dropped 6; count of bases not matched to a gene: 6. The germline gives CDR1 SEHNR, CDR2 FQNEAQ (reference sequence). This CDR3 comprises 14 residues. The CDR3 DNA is TGTGCCAGCAGCCCCTTTCGGGGGGCCGGGGAGCTGTTTTTT. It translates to CASSPFRGAGELFF.

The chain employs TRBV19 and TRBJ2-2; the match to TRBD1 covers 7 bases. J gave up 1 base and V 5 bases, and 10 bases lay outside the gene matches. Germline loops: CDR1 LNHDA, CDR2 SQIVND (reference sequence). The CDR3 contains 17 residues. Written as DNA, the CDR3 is TGTGCCAGTAGTTCTAAACACAGGGGAAGGAACACCGGGGAGCTGTTTTTT. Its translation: CASSSKHRGRNTGELFF.

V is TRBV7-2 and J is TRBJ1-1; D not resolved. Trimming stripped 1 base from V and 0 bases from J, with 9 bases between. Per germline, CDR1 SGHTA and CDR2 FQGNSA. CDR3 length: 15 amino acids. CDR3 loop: CASSLGSRVNTEAFF. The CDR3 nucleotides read TGTGCCAGCAGCTTAGGGAGTCGGGTGAACACTGAAGCTTTCTTT.

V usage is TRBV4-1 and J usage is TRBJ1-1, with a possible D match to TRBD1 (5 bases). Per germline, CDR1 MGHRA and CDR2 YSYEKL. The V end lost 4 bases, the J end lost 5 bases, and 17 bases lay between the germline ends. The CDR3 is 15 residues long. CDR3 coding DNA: TGCGCCAGCAGCCCGAGGGAGGGGTCGGGAACTGAAGCTTTCTTT. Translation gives CASSPREGSGTEAFF.

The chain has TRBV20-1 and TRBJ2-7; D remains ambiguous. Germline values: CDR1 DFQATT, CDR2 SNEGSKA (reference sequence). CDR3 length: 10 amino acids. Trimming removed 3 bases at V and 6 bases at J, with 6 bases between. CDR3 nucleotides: TGCAGTGCTAGTCGAGGCGAGCAGTACTTC. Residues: CSASRGEQYF.

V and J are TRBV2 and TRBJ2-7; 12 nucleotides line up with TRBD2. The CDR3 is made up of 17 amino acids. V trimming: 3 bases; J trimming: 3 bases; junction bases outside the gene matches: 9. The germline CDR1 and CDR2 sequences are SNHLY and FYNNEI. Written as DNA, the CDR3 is TGTGCCAGCAGTGACCTTCCCCGACTAGCGGGAGTCTACGAGCAGTACTTC. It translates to CASSDLPRLAGVYEQYF.

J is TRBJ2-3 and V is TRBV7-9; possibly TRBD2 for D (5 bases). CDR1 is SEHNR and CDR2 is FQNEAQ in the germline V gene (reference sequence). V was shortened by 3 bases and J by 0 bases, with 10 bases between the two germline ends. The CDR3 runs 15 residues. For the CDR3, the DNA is TGTGCCAGCAGCTTGAGGGAACGCAGCACAGATACGCAGTATTTT. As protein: CASSLRERSTDTQYF. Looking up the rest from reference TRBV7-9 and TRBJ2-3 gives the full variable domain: DTGVSQNPRHKITKRGQNVTFRCDPISEHNRLYWYRQTLGQGPEFLTYFQNEAQLEKSRLLSDRFSAERPKGSFSTLEIQRTEQGDSAMYLCASSLRERSTDTQYFGPGTRLTVL.

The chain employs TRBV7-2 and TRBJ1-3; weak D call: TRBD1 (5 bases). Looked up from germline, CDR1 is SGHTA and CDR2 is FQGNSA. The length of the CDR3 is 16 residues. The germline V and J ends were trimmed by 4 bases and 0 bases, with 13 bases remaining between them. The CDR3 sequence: CASSSGPLSSGNTIYF. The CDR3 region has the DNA TGTGCCAGCAGCTCAGGGCCCCTAAGCTCTGGAAACACCATATATTTT.

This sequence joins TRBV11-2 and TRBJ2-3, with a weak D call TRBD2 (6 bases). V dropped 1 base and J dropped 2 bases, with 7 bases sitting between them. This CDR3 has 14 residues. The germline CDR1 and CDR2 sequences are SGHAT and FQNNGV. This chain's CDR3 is CASSLGGVTDTQYF. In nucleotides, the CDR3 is TGTGCCAGCAGCTTAGGCGGGGTCACAGATACGCAGTATTTT.

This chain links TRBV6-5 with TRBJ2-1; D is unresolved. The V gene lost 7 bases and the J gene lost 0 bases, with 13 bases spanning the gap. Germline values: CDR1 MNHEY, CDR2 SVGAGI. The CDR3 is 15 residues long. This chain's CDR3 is CASKETRFSYNEQFF. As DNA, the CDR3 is TGTGCCAGCAAGGAGACCCGCTTCTCCTACAATGAGCAGTTCTTC.

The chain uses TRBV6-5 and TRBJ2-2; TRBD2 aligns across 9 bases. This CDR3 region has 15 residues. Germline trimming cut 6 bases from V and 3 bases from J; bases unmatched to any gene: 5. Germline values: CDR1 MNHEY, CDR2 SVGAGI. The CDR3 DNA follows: TGTGCCAGCAGCTCTGGCGGGGGGGACACCGGGGAGCTGTTTTTT. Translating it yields CASSSGGGDTGELFF.

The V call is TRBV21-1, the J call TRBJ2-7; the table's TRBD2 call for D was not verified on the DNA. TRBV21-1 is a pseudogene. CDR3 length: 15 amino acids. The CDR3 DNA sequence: TGTGCCAGCAGCACCTCGGGCGGGGGGGTCCACGAGCAGTACTTC. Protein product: CASSTSGGGVHEQYF.

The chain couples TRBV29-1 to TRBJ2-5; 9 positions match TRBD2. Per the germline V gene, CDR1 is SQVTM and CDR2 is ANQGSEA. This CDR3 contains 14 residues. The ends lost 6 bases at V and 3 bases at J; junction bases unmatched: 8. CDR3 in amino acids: CSVRGLAGKETQYF. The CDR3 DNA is TGCAGCGTAAGAGGGCTAGCGGGGAAAGAGACCCAGTACTTC.

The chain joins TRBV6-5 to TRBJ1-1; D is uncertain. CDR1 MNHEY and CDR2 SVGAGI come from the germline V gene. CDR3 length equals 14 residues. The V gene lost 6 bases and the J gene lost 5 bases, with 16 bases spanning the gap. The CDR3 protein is CASSPPLSGTEAFF. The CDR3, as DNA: TGTGCCAGCAGCCCCCCCCTATCTGGGACTGAAGCTTTCTTT.

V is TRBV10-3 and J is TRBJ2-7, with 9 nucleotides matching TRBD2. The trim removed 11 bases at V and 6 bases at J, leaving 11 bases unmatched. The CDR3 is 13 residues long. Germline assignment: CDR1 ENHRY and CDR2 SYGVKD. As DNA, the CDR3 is TGTGCCTACGGGATGGGACTAGCATCCGAGCAGTACTTC. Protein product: CAYGMGLASEQYF.

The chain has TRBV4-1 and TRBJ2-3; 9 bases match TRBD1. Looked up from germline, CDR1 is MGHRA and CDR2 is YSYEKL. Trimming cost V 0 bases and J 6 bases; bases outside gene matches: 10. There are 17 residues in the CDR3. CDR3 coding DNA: TGCGCCAGCAGCCAAGAGTTAAGGACAGGGGAGACGGATACGCAGTATTTT. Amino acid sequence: CASSQELRTGETDTQYF.

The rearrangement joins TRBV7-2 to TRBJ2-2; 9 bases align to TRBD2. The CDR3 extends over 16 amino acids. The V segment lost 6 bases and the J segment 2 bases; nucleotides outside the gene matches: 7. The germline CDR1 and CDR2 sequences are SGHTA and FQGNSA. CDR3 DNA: TGTGCCAGCAGTTACAGCGGGGGGTTTAACACCGGGGAGCTGTTTTTT. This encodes CASSYSGGFNTGELFF.

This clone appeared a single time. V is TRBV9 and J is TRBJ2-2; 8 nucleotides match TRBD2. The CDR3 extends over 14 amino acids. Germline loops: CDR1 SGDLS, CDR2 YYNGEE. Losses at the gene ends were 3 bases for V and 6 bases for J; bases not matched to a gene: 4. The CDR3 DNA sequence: TGTGCCAGCAGCGACAGCGGGAGACCCGGGGAGCTGTTTTTT. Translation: CASSDSGRPGELFF. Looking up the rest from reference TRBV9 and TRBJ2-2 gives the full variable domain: DSGVTQTPKHLITATGQRVTLRCSPRSGDLSVYWYQQSLDQGLQFLIQYYNGEERAKGNILERFSAQQFPDLHSELNLSSLELGDSALYFCASSDSGRPGELFFGEGSRLTVL.

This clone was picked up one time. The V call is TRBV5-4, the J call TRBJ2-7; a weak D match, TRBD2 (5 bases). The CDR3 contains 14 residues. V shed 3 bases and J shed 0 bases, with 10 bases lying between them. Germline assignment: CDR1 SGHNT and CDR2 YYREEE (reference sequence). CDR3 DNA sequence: TGTGCCAGCAGCTACGACGGGGACTCCTACGAGCAGTACTTC. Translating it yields CASSYDGDSYEQYF.

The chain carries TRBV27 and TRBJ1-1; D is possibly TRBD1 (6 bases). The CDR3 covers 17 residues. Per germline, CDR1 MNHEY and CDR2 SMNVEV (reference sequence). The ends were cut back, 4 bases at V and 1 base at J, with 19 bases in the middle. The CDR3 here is CASSSPSQGRGNTEAFF. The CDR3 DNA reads TGTGCCAGCAGTTCTCCCTCCCAGGGGAGGGGGAACACTGAAGCTTTCTTT.

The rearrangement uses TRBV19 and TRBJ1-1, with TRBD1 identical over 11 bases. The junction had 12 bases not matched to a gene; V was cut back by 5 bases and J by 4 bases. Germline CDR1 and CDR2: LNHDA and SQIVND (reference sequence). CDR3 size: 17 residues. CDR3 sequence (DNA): TGTGCCAGTAGTCCGTGGGGACAGGGGGAGTATGGCACTGAAGCTTTCTTT. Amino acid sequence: CASSPWGQGEYGTEAFF. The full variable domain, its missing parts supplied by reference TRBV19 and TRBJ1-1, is DGGITQSPKYLFRKEGQNVTLSCEQNLNHDAMYWYRQDPGQGLRLIYYSQIVNDFQKGDIAEGYSVSREKKESFPLTVTSAQKNPTAFYLCASSPWGQGEYGTEAFFGQGTRLTVV.

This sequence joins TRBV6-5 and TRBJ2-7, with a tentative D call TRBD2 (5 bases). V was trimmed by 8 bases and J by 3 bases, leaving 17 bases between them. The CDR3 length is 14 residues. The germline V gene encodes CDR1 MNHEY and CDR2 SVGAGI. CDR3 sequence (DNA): TGTGCCAGCGCGGGCAGCCAGACCCACTACGAGCAGTACTTC. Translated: CASAGSQTHYEQYF.

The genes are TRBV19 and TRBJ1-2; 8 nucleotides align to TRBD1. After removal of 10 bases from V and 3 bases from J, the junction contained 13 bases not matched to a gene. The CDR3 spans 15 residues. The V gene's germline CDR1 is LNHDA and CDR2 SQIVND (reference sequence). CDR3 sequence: CAIRPPGTGDYGYTF. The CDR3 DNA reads TGTGCCATTCGACCCCCCGGGACAGGAGACTATGGCTACACCTTC.

CDR3 protein: CASSLEGQGEAFF. CDR3 bases: TGCGCCAGCAGCTTGGAGGGACAGGGTGAAGCTTTCTTT. The chain employs TRBV5-1 and TRBJ1-1, with 9 bases fitting TRBD1. The germline CDR1 and CDR2 sequences are SGHRS and YFSETQ. The CDR3 length is 13 residues. V shed 0 bases and J 7 bases; nucleotides not matched to a gene: 1.

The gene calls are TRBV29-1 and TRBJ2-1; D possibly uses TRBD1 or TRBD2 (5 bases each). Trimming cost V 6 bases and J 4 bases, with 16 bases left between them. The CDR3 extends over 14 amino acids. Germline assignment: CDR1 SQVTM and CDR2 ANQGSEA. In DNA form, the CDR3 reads TGCAGCGTGGGACGTCATACCGAATACAATGAGCAGTTCTTC. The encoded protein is CSVGRHTEYNEQFF.